Sequencing of this T cell receptor (beta chain) was carried out in a study of blood T cell repertoires in COVID-19. Residents of 24 US areas, aged roughly 18 to 95 years, made up the participants. The CDR3 contains 14 residues. Germline V lookup: CDR1 SGHDT, CDR2 YYEEEE. Trimming removed 0 bases at V and 4 bases at J, with 10 bases between. Measured with immunoSEQ multiplex PCR; TCRdb has only the in-frame clones, and not every one. The repertoire holds under 200,000 clones, with about 83% as singletons. The sequence derives from a man between 35 and 55 years old with acute COVID-19. The V call is TRBV5-6, the J call TRBJ1-1, with unresolved D. The sequencing sample was made of PBMCs or T cells enriched from blood (not recorded which). CDR3 sequence (DNA): TGTGCCAGCAGCTTGGTAGGTCCGGGCACTGAAGCTTTCTTT. It is translated as CASSLVGPGTEAFF.